Only a few counts were recorded for the clone carrying this TCR beta chain. The sample holds other DNA sequences that translate to the same CDR3. The data originate from a study of blood T cell repertoires in COVID-19. On the study more broadly: Sample material is recorded as cDNA or gDNA derived from T cells, B-cell-depleted T cells, or PBMCs.

The CDR3 is 15 amino acids. From germline, CDR1 is SGHTA and CDR2 FQGNSA. The V gene lost 1 base and the J gene lost 0 bases, with 6 bases spanning the gap. The data were produced by immunoSEQ multiplex PCR, yet TCRdb's version contains in-frame clones alone and is incomplete. Of over 350,000 clones listed, approximately 90% were seen once; the top ten hold under 2.5%. This chain links TRBV7-2 with TRBJ2-2; possibly TRBD1 for D (5 bases). The source of this sequence is a woman in her late teens or twenties with acute COVID-19. Sequences were obtained from PBMCs or T cells enriched from blood (not recorded which). CDR3 sequence: CASSLGGSNTGELFF. As DNA, the CDR3 is TGTGCCAGCAGCTTAGGGGGCTCGAACACCGGGGAGCTGTTTTTT.